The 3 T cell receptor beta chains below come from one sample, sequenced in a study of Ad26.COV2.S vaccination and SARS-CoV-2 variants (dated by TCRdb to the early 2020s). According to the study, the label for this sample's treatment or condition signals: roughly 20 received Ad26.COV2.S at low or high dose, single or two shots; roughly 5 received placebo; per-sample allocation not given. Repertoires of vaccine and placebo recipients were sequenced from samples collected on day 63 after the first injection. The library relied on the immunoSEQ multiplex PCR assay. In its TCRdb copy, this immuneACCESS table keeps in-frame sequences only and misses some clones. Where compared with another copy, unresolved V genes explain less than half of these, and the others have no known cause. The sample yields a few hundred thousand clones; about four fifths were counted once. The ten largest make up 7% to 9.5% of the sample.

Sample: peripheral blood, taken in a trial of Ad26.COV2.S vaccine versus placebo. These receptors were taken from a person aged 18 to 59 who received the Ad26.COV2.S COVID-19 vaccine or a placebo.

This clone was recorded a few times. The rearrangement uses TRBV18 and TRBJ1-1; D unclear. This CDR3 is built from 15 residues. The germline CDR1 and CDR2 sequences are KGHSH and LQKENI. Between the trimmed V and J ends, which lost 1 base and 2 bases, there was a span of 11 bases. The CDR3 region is CASSPQPPPNTEAFF. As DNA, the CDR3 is TGTGCCAGCTCACCACAGCCACCGCCCAACACTGAAGCTTTCTTT.

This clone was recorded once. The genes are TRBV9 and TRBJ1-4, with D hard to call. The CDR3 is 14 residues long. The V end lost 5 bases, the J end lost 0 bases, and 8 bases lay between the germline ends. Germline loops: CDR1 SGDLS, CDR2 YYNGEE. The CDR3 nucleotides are TGTGCCAGCAGTTTAACAGCAACTAATGAAAAACTGTTTTTT. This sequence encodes CASSLTATNEKLFF. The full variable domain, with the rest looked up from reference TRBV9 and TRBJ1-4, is DSGVTQTPKHLITATGQRVTLRCSPRSGDLSVYWYQQSLDQGLQFLIQYYNGEERAKGNILERFSAQQFPDLHSELNLSSLELGDSALYFCASSLTATNEKLFFGSGTQLSVL.

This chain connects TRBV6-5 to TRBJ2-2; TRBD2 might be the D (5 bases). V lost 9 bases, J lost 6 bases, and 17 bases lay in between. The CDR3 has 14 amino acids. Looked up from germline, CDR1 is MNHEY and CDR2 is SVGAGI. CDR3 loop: CARTVTGMAGELFF. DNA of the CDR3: TGTGCCAGGACTGTTACGGGAATGGCCGGGGAGCTGTTTTTT.